What follows is one T cell receptor (beta chain) and its context. Its antigen is still unknown. This sample was included in a study of response to subunit inactivated influenza vaccine. Findings of the study overall: Authors suggested seasonal influenza vaccinations each recruit few new T cells.

The CDR3 has 14 residues. Germline CDR1 reads SGHTA; CDR2 reads FQGNSA. V gave up 5 bases and J gave up 7 bases, with 18 bases separating them. Via MiXCR, TCRdb re-called the RT-PCR reads, giving one row per CDR3 protein. The sample holds fewer than 750,000 distinct CDR3 sequences, approximately 14% seen once. The receptor comes from a man aged 50 or older who received an inactivated influenza vaccine. This specimen was PBMCs from blood, taken roughly 13 days after vaccination. V usage is TRBV7-2 and J usage is TRBJ2-7; no reliable D call. The CDR3 sequence is CASSPLGRSWEQYF. DNA for the CDR3: TGTGCCAGCAGCCCCCTCGGTCGGTCTTGGGAGCAGTACTTC.